This T cell receptor beta chain was captured in a study of Tregs in tolerant kidney transplant recipients. Unstimulated regulatory T cells (CD4+CD25+CD127-), CD4+CD25- non-regulatory cells, CD4 and CD8 cells were FACS-sorted from thawed PBMCs. This table comes from immunoSEQ multiplex PCR, and its TCRdb copy is limited to in-frame clones, with some not included. The table has fewer than 100,000 clones, more than 85% seen once. Points on this clone: Antigen: not known.

From germline, CDR1 is LNHNV and CDR2 YYDKDF (reference sequence). The CDR3 extends over 16 amino acids. V gave up 1 base and J gave up 7 bases; unmatched junction bases: 9. Study results and caveats: Tolerant patients' donor-specific Tregs expanded beyond overall Tregs, suggesting antigen-driven growth. Biological reproducibility was not directly addressed, but technical replication error appeared minimal. Findings come from small patient numbers and require larger validation.

The sample consisted of CD4+ T cells from blood, taken before the transplant. The chain uses TRBV15 and TRBJ1-2; TRBD1 agrees at 10 bases. The clonotype comes from a human donor who received a combined kidney and bone marrow transplant. The CDR3 DNA reads TGTGCCACCAGCAGAGGCCGATTTGACAGGGGGCTTGGCTACACCTTC. Its protein product is CATSRGRFDRGLGYTF.